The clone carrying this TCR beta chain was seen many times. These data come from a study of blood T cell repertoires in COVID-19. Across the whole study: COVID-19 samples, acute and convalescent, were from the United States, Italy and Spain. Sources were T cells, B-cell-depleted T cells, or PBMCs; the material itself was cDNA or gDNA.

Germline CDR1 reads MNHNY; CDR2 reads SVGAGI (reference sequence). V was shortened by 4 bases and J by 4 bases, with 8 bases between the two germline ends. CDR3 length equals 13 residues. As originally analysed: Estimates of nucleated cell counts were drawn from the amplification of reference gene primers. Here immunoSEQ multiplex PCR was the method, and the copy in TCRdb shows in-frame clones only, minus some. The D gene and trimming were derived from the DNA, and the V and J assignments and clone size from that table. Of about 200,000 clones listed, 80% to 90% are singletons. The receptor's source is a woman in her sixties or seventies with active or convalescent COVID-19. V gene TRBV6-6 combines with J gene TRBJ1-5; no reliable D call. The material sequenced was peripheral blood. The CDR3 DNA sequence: TGTGCCAGCAGTTCCGCTAAAAATCAGCCCCAGCATTTT. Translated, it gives CASSSAKNQPQHF.